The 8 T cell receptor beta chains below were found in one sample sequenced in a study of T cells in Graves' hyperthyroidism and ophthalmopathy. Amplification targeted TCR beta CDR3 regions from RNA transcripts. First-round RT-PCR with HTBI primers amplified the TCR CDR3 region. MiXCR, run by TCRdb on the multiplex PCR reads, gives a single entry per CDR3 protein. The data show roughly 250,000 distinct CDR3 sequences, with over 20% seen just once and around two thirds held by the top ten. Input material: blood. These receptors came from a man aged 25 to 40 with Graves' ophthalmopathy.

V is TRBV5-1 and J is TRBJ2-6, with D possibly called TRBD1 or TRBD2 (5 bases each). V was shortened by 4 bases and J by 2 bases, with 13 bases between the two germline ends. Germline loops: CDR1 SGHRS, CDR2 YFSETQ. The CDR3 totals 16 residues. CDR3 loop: CASSPTWGTGANVLTF. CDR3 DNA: TGCGCCAGCAGCCCTACGTGGGGGACTGGGGCCAACGTCCTGACTTTC.

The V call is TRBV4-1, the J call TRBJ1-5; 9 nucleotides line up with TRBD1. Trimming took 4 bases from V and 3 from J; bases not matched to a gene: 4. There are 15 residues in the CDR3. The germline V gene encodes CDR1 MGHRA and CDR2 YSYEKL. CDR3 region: CASSRGQGNNQPQHF. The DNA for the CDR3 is TGCGCCAGCAGCCGGGGACAGGGCAACAATCAGCCCCAGCATTTT.

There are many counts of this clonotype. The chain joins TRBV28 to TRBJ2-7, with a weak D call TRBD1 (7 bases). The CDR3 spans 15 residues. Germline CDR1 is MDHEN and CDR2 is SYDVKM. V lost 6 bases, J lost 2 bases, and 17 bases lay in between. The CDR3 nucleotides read TGTGCCAGCAGGGGGGGAAACAGGGGAGCCTACGAGCAGTACTTC. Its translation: CASRGGNRGAYEQYF.

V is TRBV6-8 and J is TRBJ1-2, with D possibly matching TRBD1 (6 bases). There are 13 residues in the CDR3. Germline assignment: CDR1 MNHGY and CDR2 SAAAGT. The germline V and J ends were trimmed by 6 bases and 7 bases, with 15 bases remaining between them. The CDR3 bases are TGTGCCAGCAGCCTATCGGGGGCCGGTGGCTACACCTTC. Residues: CASSLSGAGGYTF.

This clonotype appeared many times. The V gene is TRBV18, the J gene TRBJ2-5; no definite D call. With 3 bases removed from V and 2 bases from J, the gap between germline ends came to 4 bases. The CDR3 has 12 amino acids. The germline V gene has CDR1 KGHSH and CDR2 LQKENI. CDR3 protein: CASSPRQETQYF. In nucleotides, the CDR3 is TGTGCCAGCTCACCGAGGCAAGAGACCCAGTACTTC.

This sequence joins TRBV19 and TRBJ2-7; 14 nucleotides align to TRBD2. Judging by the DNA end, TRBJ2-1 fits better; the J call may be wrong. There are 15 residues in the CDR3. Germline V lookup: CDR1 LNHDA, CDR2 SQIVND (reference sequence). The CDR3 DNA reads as TGTGCCAGTAGGGGGGGACTAGCGGGAGACTACGAGCAGTTCTTC. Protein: CASRGGLAGDYEQFF.

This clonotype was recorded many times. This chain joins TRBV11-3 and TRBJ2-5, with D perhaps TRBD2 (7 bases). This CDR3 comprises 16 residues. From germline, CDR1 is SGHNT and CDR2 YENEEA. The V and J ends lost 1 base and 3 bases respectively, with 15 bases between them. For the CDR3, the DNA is TGTGCCAGCAGCTTAGGCGCCGGGGGGCAGGAAGAGACCCAGTACTTC. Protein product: CASSLGAGGQEETQYF.

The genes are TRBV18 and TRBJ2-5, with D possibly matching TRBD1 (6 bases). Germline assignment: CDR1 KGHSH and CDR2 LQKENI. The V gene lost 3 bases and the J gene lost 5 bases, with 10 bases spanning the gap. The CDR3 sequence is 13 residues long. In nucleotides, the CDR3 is TGTGCCAGCTCACCGGCAGGGGTGGAGACCCAGTACTTC. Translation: CASSPAGVETQYF.